The 20 T cell receptor beta chains below were found in one sample sequenced in a study of identical twins. TCRdb re-analysed the 5' RACE reads in MiXCR, keeping a single row per CDR3 protein. The sample consists of a few hundred thousand distinct CDR3 sequences, more than 20% of them appearing once. The data were also submitted as part of a second study, on T cells expressing NK-cell markers.

Specimen: CD4+ T cells sorted from blood. The receptors here all came from a woman under 30 in good health.

This clonotype has a handful of counts. V gene TRBV7-2 combines with J gene TRBJ2-5; D perhaps matches TRBD2 (6 bases). Germline V gene data show CDR1 as SGHTA and CDR2 as FQGNSA. The CDR3 totals 15 residues. With 2 bases removed from V and 2 bases from J, the gap between germline ends came to 12 bases. CDR3 protein: CASSLRPGLQETQYF. The CDR3 bases are TGTGCCAGCAGCTTACGACCAGGACTACAAGAGACCCAGTACTTC.

This sequence joins TRBV6-1 and TRBJ2-7; the D call may be TRBD1 or TRBD2 (5 bases each). The CDR3 has 17 amino acids. Trimming pared 6 bases from V and 0 bases from J, leaving 21 bases between. Germline V gives CDR1 MNHNS, CDR2 SASEGT. CDR3 bases: TGTGCCAGCAGGTCCGGGACGTCCTACGTCGGCTCCTACGAGCAGTACTTC. Translated, it gives CASRSGTSYVGSYEQYF.

This clonotype was seen a handful of times. This chain uses TRBV7-2 with TRBJ2-2; TRBD2 matches 7 bases. From germline, CDR1 is SGHTA and CDR2 FQGNSA. V lost 2 bases to trimming and J lost 1 base; unmatched junction nucleotides: 4. This CDR3 is 16 amino acids long. As DNA, the CDR3 is TGTGCCAGCAGCTTAATACTAGCGCTGAACACCGGGGAGCTGTTTTTT. Its protein is CASSLILALNTGELFF.

The rearrangement joins TRBV4-3 to TRBJ2-1; TRBD2 is a possible D gene (6 bases). Trimming removed 0 bases from V and 0 bases from J, with 9 bases in between. The CDR3 has 16 residues. CDR1 and CDR2 (germline): LGHNA, YSLEER. The CDR3 sequence is CASSQDRGFSYNEQFF. The DNA for the CDR3 is TGCGCCAGCAGCCAAGATCGGGGGTTCTCCTACAATGAGCAGTTCTTC.

This clonotype was picked up a small number of times. The chain recombines TRBV7-9 with TRBJ1-2, with D unclear. The CDR3 contains 13 residues. CDR1 and CDR2 (germline): SEHNR, FQNEAQ (reference sequence). Trimming took 8 bases from V and 8 from J, leaving 18 bases between them. CDR3 protein: CASGVTGAKGYTF. The CDR3 nucleotides are TGTGCCAGCGGGGTTACCGGAGCTAAAGGCTACACCTTC.

The chain joins TRBV12-3 or TRBV12-4 to TRBJ2-1, with 10 bases fitting TRBD2. V gave up 6 bases and J gave up 2 bases; unmatched junction bases: 7. The CDR3 is 16 amino acids. CDR3 coding DNA: TGTGCCAGCAGGCTAGCGGGAGCGGCGCCCTACAATGAGCAGTTCTTC. It encodes CASRLAGAAPYNEQFF.

The chain employs TRBV15 and TRBJ1-5; D ambiguous. With 1 base removed from V and 5 bases from J, the gap between germline ends came to 3 bases. Germline CDR1 and CDR2: LNHNV and YYDKDF (reference sequence). The CDR3 contains 12 residues. The CDR3 DNA reads TGTGCCACCAGCAGAGGAGATCAGCCCCAGCATTTT. Translated: CATSRGDQPQHF.

The rearrangement links TRBV5-1 to TRBJ2-7; TRBD1 matches 10 bases. CDR1 is SGHRS and CDR2 is YFSETQ in the germline V gene. Losses at the gene ends were 3 bases for V and 2 bases for J; bases not matched to a gene: 2. This CDR3 is 14 amino acids long. The CDR3 sequence: CASSWTGGTYEQYF. DNA for the CDR3: TGCGCCAGCAGCTGGACAGGGGGAACCTACGAGCAGTACTTC.

The rearrangement joins TRBV6-6 to TRBJ2-3; possibly TRBD2 for D (6 bases). V was shortened by 7 bases and J by 1 base, with 6 bases between the two germline ends. The length of the CDR3 is 12 residues. The germline CDR1 and CDR2 sequences are MNHNY and SVGAGI (reference sequence). The CDR3, as DNA: TGTGCCAGCACTAGCGGCACAGATACGCAGTATTTT. The encoded protein is CASTSGTDTQYF.

This rearrangement joins TRBV20-1 to TRBJ2-7; 7 bases are shared with TRBD1. CDR1 DFQATT and CDR2 SNEGSKA come from the germline V gene (reference sequence). The CDR3 is 14 residues long. The J segment lost 2 bases and the V segment lost 5 bases, leaving 9 bases of the junction unmatched. CDR3 sequence (DNA): TGCAGTGCTCCCCGGGACAGCGTTCCCTACGAGCAGTACTTC. Protein: CSAPRDSVPYEQYF.

This rearrangement joins TRBV5-1 to TRBJ2-1, with 10 positions matching TRBD1. Germline V gene sequence: CDR1 SGHRS, CDR2 YFSETQ. Trimming removed 4 bases from V and 6 bases from J; junction bases left unmatched: 10. This CDR3 has 16 residues. The CDR3: CASSGRQGAALNEQFF. As DNA, the CDR3 is TGCGCCAGCAGCGGACGACAGGGGGCGGCCCTCAATGAGCAGTTCTTC.

The gene calls are TRBV29-1 and TRBJ1-1; TRBD1 matches at 7 bases. Trimming removed 7 bases from V and 4 bases from J; junction bases left unmatched: 6. The CDR3 covers 12 residues. Germline CDR1 is SQVTM and CDR2 is ANQGSEA. In DNA, the CDR3 is TGCAGCGAGACAGGGTTGGGCACTGAAGCTTTCTTT. Amino acid sequence: CSETGLGTEAFF.

The V call is TRBV20-1, the J call TRBJ2-2; the D gene is possibly TRBD2 (5 bases). The CDR3 loop spans 16 amino acids. CDR1 and CDR2 (germline): DFQATT, SNEGSKA (reference sequence). V was clipped by 2 bases and J by 0 bases, with 13 bases between them. In nucleotides, the CDR3 is TGCAGTGCTAGATCGACACCGGGATCGAACACCGGGGAGCTGTTTTTT. This gives the protein CSARSTPGSNTGELFF.

This clonotype was found a few times. V and J are TRBV6-1 and TRBJ2-7; D is unclear. Trimming shortened V by 3 bases and J by 0 bases, and 6 bases separated the two germline ends. The CDR3 consists of 13 residues. From germline, CDR1 is MNHNS and CDR2 SASEGT. DNA of the CDR3: TGTGCCAGCAGTGACGTCAACTCCTACGAGCAGTACTTC. Translated: CASSDVNSYEQYF.

V gene TRBV6-5 combines with J gene TRBJ1-1, with D perhaps matching TRBD1 (5 bases). Germline CDR1 reads MNHEY; CDR2 reads SVGAGI. CDR3 length: 15 amino acids. Trimming removed 4 bases from V and 4 bases from J, with 16 bases in between. This CDR3 reads CASSSTRARGTEAFF. CDR3 sequence (DNA): TGTGCCAGCAGTTCCACGAGGGCTAGGGGCACTGAAGCTTTCTTT.

CDR3: CASSPQGRDYGYTF. In DNA form, the CDR3 reads TGTGCCAGCAGCCCACAGGGTAGAGACTATGGCTACACCTTC. The chain uses TRBV7-9 and TRBJ1-2; TRBD1 might be the D (6 bases). The germline V gene encodes CDR1 SEHNR and CDR2 FQNEAQ (reference sequence). Trimming removed 5 bases from V and 3 bases from J, with 13 bases in between. The CDR3 length is 14 residues.

This clonotype showed up just a few times. This sequence joins TRBV6-1 and TRBJ2-2; D may be TRBD1 (8 bases). The CDR3 extends over 13 amino acids. CDR1 is MNHNS, CDR2 SASEGT, per germline. V dropped 6 bases and J dropped 7 bases, with 12 bases sitting between them. The CDR3 nucleotides read TGTGCCAGCAGGAACAGGGGGGGCGGGGAGCTGTTTTTT. Its protein product is CASRNRGGGELFF.

The chain couples TRBV5-1 to TRBJ2-1; 9 nucleotides line up with TRBD2. The trim removed 5 bases at V and 8 bases at J, leaving 8 bases unmatched. This CDR3 has 14 amino acids. Germline V CDR1 and CDR2: SGHRS, YFSETQ. The CDR3 region is CASSIASGDYEQFF. In nucleotides, the CDR3 is TGCGCCAGCAGTATAGCTAGCGGGGATTATGAGCAGTTCTTC.

This chain links TRBV7-2 with TRBJ2-2; perhaps TRBD2 as D (5 bases). CDR1 SGHTA and CDR2 FQGNSA come from the germline V gene. The V and J ends lost 3 bases and 0 bases respectively, with 8 bases between them. This CDR3 is built from 15 residues. CDR3 amino acids: CASSLVTTNTGELFF. The CDR3 DNA sequence: TGTGCCAGCAGCTTGGTGACTACGAACACCGGGGAGCTGTTTTTT.

This clonotype appeared a few times. This chain connects TRBV6-2 or TRBV6-3 to TRBJ1-5, with 8 bases that match TRBD1. V trimming: 8 bases; J trimming: 4 bases; junction bases outside the gene matches: 10. The CDR3 loop spans 15 amino acids. Germline V gene data show CDR1 as MNHEY and CDR2 as SVGEGT. The chain's CDR3 is CASGSPGTGNQPQHF. CDR3 sequence (DNA): TGTGCCAGCGGTTCCCCCGGGACAGGAAATCAGCCCCAGCATTTT.